The 15 T cell receptor beta chains in this list originate from one sample, sequenced in a study of shared clonotypes between healthy human individuals (dated by TCRdb to 2019 to 2021). CD8 naive samples were obtained by positive selection for CCR7 among CD45RO-negative cells, yielding a CD45RA+CCR7+ population from which TemRA cells were excluded. The receptor library was made with the immunoSEQ multiplex PCR assay. The source is immuneACCESS, and TCRdb retained only in-frame sequences with V and J called. Part of the clones is not carried over; for the studies checked, unresolved V genes explain less than half of this, and the remainder is unexplained. A total of about 550,000 clones appear in this sample, 95% of them only once. The ten largest make up 0.09% to 0.13% of the sample. Sequencing used naive CD8+ T cells sorted from blood. According to the study, the label for this sample's cell subset or site signals: CD45RA+CCR7+. The receptor source for this set is a woman aged 25 to 45 in good health.

V is TRBV4-1 and J is TRBJ2-2; 7 nucleotides align to TRBD2. Trimming removed 4 bases from V and 4 bases from J; junction bases left unmatched: 6. This CDR3 has 15 amino acids. CDR1 MGHRA and CDR2 YSYEKL come from the germline V gene. This CDR3 reads CASSRAGGITGELFF. The CDR3 DNA is TGCGCCAGCAGCCGGGCCGGGGGGATCACCGGGGAGCTGTTTTTT.

The genes are TRBV19 and TRBJ2-2; D ambiguous. Deletions cut 3 bases from V and 1 base from J, with 15 bases between. Germline loops: CDR1 LNHDA, CDR2 SQIVND (reference sequence). CDR3 size: 17 residues. The CDR3: CASSIGVLRQNTGELFF. The CDR3 DNA is TGTGCCAGTAGTATTGGGGTCCTTCGACAGAACACCGGGGAGCTGTTTTTT. Filled out from reference TRBV19 and TRBJ2-2, the complete variable domain reads DGGITQSPKYLFRKEGQNVTLSCEQNLNHDAMYWYRQDPGQGLRLIYYSQIVNDFQKGDIAEGYSVSREKKESFPLTVTSAQKNPTAFYLCASSIGVLRQNTGELFFGEGSRLTVL.

This clone was seen only once. The V and J genes are TRBV7-2 and TRBJ2-7; a possible D gene is TRBD1 (6 bases). CDR3 length equals 13 residues. The germline V gene encodes CDR1 SGHTA and CDR2 FQGNSA. V shed 1 base and J shed 3 bases, with 7 bases lying between them. The CDR3 nucleotides are TGTGCCAGCAGCTTAGAACAGGGCTACGAGCAGTACTTC. Protein: CASSLEQGYEQYF.

The chain has TRBV11-2 and TRBJ2-7; D possibly corresponds to TRBD1 (7 bases). CDR3 size: 18 residues. Germline CDR1 is SGHAT and CDR2 is FQNNGV. Deletions cut 5 bases from V and 4 bases from J, with 27 bases between. As DNA, the CDR3 is TGTGCCAGCAGCGACGAGCGGGCAGGGGGGATTGATTGGTACGAGCAGTACTTC. It translates to CASSDERAGGIDWYEQYF.

The J gene is TRBJ2-7, the V gene TRBV2; D is undetermined. V dropped 4 bases and J dropped 0 bases, with 16 bases sitting between them. The CDR3 contains 16 residues. Germline loops: CDR1 SNHLY, CDR2 FYNNEI. The CDR3 region has the DNA TGTGCCAGCAGTGGAGGTGGCAGGCAGAGCTCCTACGAGCAGTACTTC. Its protein product is CASSGGGRQSSYEQYF.

The chain joins TRBV7-9 to TRBJ1-2; TRBD1 might be the D (5 bases). Trimming left V 4 bases short and J 4 bases short, with 16 bases between. Germline assignment: CDR1 SEHNR and CDR2 FQNEAQ (reference sequence). The CDR3 covers 15 residues. In DNA, the CDR3 is TGTGCCAGCAGCTCCTCGGCGGTGGGGACCTATGGCTACACCTTC. It yields the protein CASSSSAVGTYGYTF.

This rearrangement joins TRBV28 to TRBJ2-1; TRBD1 matches at 9 bases. The CDR3 consists of 17 residues. CDR1 and CDR2 from the germline V gene are MDHEN and SYDVKM. J lost 4 bases, V lost 0 bases, and 7 bases had no gene match. The CDR3 DNA sequence: TGTGCCAGCAGTTTATGGGTGTCGGGACAGGGATACAATGAGCAGTTCTTC. Translation: CASSLWVSGQGYNEQFF. The complete variable domain, with remaining parts taken from reference TRBV28 and TRBJ2-1, reads DVKVTQSSRYLVKRTGEKVFLECVQDMDHENMFWYRQDPGLGLRLIYFSYDVKMKEKGDIPEGYSVSREKKERFSLILESASTNQTSMYLCASSLWVSGQGYNEQFFGPGTRLTVL.

The chain links TRBV29-1 to TRBJ2-7; D possibly corresponds to TRBD1 (5 bases). The V end lost 4 bases, the J end lost 0 bases, and 10 bases lay between the germline ends. Germline lookup yields CDR1 SQVTM and CDR2 ANQGSEA. The CDR3 covers 13 residues. CDR3 sequence reads: CSVGAGISYEQYF. The CDR3 DNA sequence: TGCAGCGTTGGGGCAGGGATCTCCTACGAGCAGTACTTC.

Here the CDR3 DNA reads TGTGCCAGCAGTTTATCGTTGGGGACAGGGGGGTACGAGCAGTACTTC. Its translation is CASSLSLGTGGYEQYF. V gene TRBV27 combines with J gene TRBJ2-7; 11 bases map to TRBD1. The CDR3 totals 16 residues. In germline, CDR1 is MNHEY, CDR2 SMNVEV (reference sequence). After removal of 0 bases from V and 4 bases from J, the junction contained 5 bases not matched to a gene.

This chain connects TRBV5-6 to TRBJ2-5; D is unresolved. From germline, CDR1 is SGHDT and CDR2 YYEEEE. The CDR3 runs 14 residues. Trimming took 0 bases from V and 0 from J, leaving 6 bases between them. CDR3: CASSLAPDQETQYF. Written as DNA, the CDR3 is TGTGCCAGCAGCTTGGCCCCAGACCAAGAGACCCAGTACTTC.

The CDR3 region has the DNA TGTGCCAGCGAGAGGGGGGACACCGGGGAGCTGTTTTTT. It translates to CASERGDTGELFF. The V call is TRBV4-2, the J call TRBJ2-2, with D possibly called TRBD1 or TRBD2 (6 bases each). Germline V gene sequence: CDR1 LGHNA, CDR2 YNFKEQ. The CDR3 runs to 13 residues. V was cut by 8 bases and J by 3 bases, with 10 bases left in between.

The V and J genes are TRBV27 and TRBJ2-1; a weak D match, TRBD2 (6 bases). CDR1 and CDR2 (germline): MNHEY, SMNVEV (reference sequence). This CDR3 contains 14 residues. The germline V and J ends were trimmed by 3 bases and 4 bases, with 10 bases remaining between them. The CDR3 region is CASSLVAEYNEQFF. CDR3 nucleotides: TGTGCCAGCAGTTTGGTAGCGGAGTACAATGAGCAGTTCTTC.

The J gene is TRBJ2-1, the V gene TRBV5-8, with a tentative D call TRBD1 (7 bases). Germline-derived CDR1 and CDR2 are SGHTS and YDEGEE. CDR3 size: 13 residues. The V end lost 2 bases, the J end lost 9 bases, and 12 bases lay between the germline ends. The DNA for the CDR3 is TGTGCCAGCAGCTTCCAGGGGGGTGGTGAGCAGTTCTTC. Its translation: CASSFQGGGEQFF. Based on the CDR3 plus reference TRBV5-8 and TRBJ2-1, the full variable domain is EAGVTQSPTHLIKTRGQQATLRCSPISGHTSVYWYQQALGLGLQFLLWYDEGEERNRGNFPPRFSGRQFPNYSSELNVNALELEDSALYLCASSFQGGGEQFFGPGTRLTVL.

The chain couples TRBV2 to TRBJ2-1; 13 nucleotides line up with TRBD2. This CDR3 contains 15 residues. V was pared by 6 bases and J by 7 bases, with 6 bases of the junction left unmatched. CDR1 is SNHLY and CDR2 is FYNNEI in the germline V gene. The CDR3 DNA is TGTGCCAGCAGACCACTAGCGGGAGGGCAAAATGAGCAGTTCTTC. Its translation: CASRPLAGGQNEQFF.

The V gene is TRBV9, the J gene TRBJ2-3; tentative D call: TRBD2 (5 bases). The CDR3 extends over 14 amino acids. V lost 4 bases, J lost 4 bases, and 13 bases lay in between. Per germline, CDR1 SGDLS and CDR2 YYNGEE. The CDR3 nucleotides are TGTGCCAGCAGCATTGAGGGAGCAGCAGATACGCAGTATTTT. It encodes CASSIEGAADTQYF.